Following are 22 T cell receptor beta chains from one sample sequenced in a study of T cells after yellow fever vaccination. TCRdb ran MiXCR on the 5' RACE reads and lists one entry per CDR3 protein. Among under 600,000 distinct CDR3 sequences listed, 21% were seen once. The input for sequencing was PBMCs, taken around 3 weeks after the first yellow fever vaccination. These receptors all come from a man younger than 35 who received the YFV17D yellow fever vaccine.

This clonotype was seen a few times. The chain has TRBV9 and TRBJ2-1, with 8 bases matching TRBD1. This CDR3 is built from 13 residues. Germline assignment: CDR1 SGDLS and CDR2 YYNGEE. The V segment lost 0 bases and the J segment 10 bases; nucleotides outside the gene matches: 3. CDR3 in amino acids: CASSVAGGREQFF. CDR3 DNA: TGTGCCAGCAGCGTAGCAGGGGGCCGGGAGCAGTTCTTC.

V and J are TRBV27 and TRBJ2-5, with 9 bases identical to TRBD1. J was trimmed by 6 bases and V by 4 bases; bases with no gene match: 6. The CDR3 spans 14 residues. Germline V gives CDR1 MNHEY, CDR2 SMNVEV (reference sequence). CDR3 loop: CASSYTGGAKTQYF. The CDR3 DNA is TGTGCCAGCAGTTACACAGGGGGCGCAAAGACCCAGTACTTC.

This chain links TRBV5-5 with TRBJ2-2; D is ambiguous. This CDR3 region has 13 residues. Germline values: CDR1 SGHKS, CDR2 YYEKEE (reference sequence). V was cut by 4 bases and J by 5 bases, with 9 bases left in between. The DNA of the CDR3 is TGTGCCAGCAGCATGGAGTGGACCGGGGAGCTGTTTTTT. This translates into CASSMEWTGELFF.

This chain connects TRBV4-3 to TRBJ2-2, with TRBD1 identical over 8 bases. V gave up 0 bases and J gave up 4 bases; unmatched junction bases: 7. The CDR3 is 17 amino acids. The germline V gene has CDR1 LGHNA and CDR2 YSLEER. CDR3 residues: CASSQDYAGGRTGELFF. DNA for the CDR3: TGCGCCAGCAGCCAAGATTACGCAGGGGGCCGCACCGGGGAGCTGTTTTTT.

A few counts support this clonotype. CDR3 coding DNA: TGTGCCAGCAGTTACTCGATCCAGGTCTCCTACGAGCAGTACTTC. Its protein product is CASSYSIQVSYEQYF. This rearrangement joins TRBV6-5 to TRBJ2-7; no firm D call. V dropped 0 bases and J dropped 0 bases, with 9 bases sitting between them. The germline CDR1 and CDR2 sequences are MNHEY and SVGAGI. The CDR3 extends over 15 amino acids.

The chain combines TRBV7-2 with TRBJ2-1; 9 nucleotides agree with TRBD2. With 1 base clipped from V and 9 bases from J, the junction kept 7 bases outside the gene matches. The CDR3 covers 15 residues. Germline lookup yields CDR1 SGHTA and CDR2 FQGNSA. The CDR3 is CASSLGAGTSSEQFF. The CDR3 DNA reads as TGTGCCAGCAGCTTAGGAGCCGGGACTAGCAGTGAGCAGTTCTTC.

This chain connects TRBV7-2 to TRBJ1-1; D not certain. Trimming took off 1 base at V and 4 bases at J, with 10 bases between the two ends. The CDR3 extends over 14 amino acids. Germline-derived CDR1 and CDR2 are SGHTA and FQGNSA. The CDR3 DNA reads TGTGCCAGCAGCTTAGGAAATTTGCCCACTGAAGCTTTCTTT. Translating it yields CASSLGNLPTEAFF.

This clonotype was picked up many times. The rearrangement joins TRBV27 to TRBJ1-1, with D uncertain. The CDR3 has 12 amino acids. Trimming left V 4 bases short and J 11 bases short, with 14 bases between. Germline assignment: CDR1 MNHEY and CDR2 SMNVEV (reference sequence). The chain's CDR3 is CASSSIGRSAFF. Here the CDR3 DNA reads TGTGCCAGCAGTTCCATCGGTAGATCGGCTTTCTTT.

Written as DNA, the CDR3 is TGTGCCAGCGGCCAGGGGGGCATGAACACCGGGGAGCTGTTTTTT. Translation gives CASGQGGMNTGELFF. This chain uses TRBV6-2 or TRBV6-3 with TRBJ2-2, with D maybe TRBD1 (7 bases). V lost 8 bases, J lost 1 base, and 14 bases lay in between. CDR3 length: 15 amino acids. Germline V gene lookup returns CDR1 MNHEY and CDR2 SVGEGT.

Details on this clonotype: An end of the junction does not agree with germline; a read error may underlie this. The chain is built from TRBV20-1 and TRBJ1-4; weak D call: TRBD1 (5 bases). The germline gives CDR1 DFQATT, CDR2 SNEGSKA (reference sequence). The CDR3 runs to 13 residues. The CDR3 sequence: CSARNGTSEKLFF. In DNA, the CDR3 is TGCAGTGCTAGGAATGGGACTAGTGAAAAACTGTTTTTT.

This chain uses TRBV10-3 with TRBJ2-3; D is possibly TRBD1 or TRBD2 (6 bases each). Germline V lookup: CDR1 ENHRY, CDR2 SYGVKD. This CDR3 contains 16 residues. The ends were cut back, 7 bases at V and 0 bases at J, with 17 bases in the middle. CDR3 sequence (DNA): TGTGCCATCAAGCCGGAGGGCAGGGGCAGCACAGATACGCAGTATTTT. It yields the protein CAIKPEGRGSTDTQYF.

This clonotype has at least ten counts. The genes are TRBV6-1 and TRBJ2-5, with D perhaps matching TRBD1 or TRBD2 (5 bases each). CDR1 and CDR2 from the germline V gene are MNHNS and SASEGT. The CDR3 has 15 amino acids. Deletions cut 0 bases from V and 1 base from J, with 9 bases between. The CDR3 DNA reads TGTGCCAGCAGTGAAGCAGAAGGGACCCAAGAGACCCAGTACTTC. Its translation is CASSEAEGTQETQYF.

This clonotype was picked up a small number of times. The J gene is TRBJ2-7, the V gene TRBV29-1; D gene ambiguous. The CDR3 consists of 13 residues. The germline gives CDR1 SQVTM, CDR2 ANQGSEA. V gave up 0 bases and J gave up 6 bases, with 12 bases separating them. The CDR3 loop is CSVEDLGLGEQYF. CDR3 coding DNA: TGCAGCGTTGAAGATCTAGGCCTGGGCGAGCAGTACTTC.

The chain is built from TRBV12-3 or TRBV12-4 and TRBJ2-5; 8 positions agree with TRBD1. There are 14 residues in the CDR3. After removal of 7 bases from V and 5 bases from J, the junction contained 9 bases not matched to a gene. DNA for the CDR3: TGTGCCAGCACCCAGGGGACAGGCCCGGAGACCCAGTACTTC. It codes for CASTQGTGPETQYF.

The CDR3 coding sequence is TGCAGTGCTAGAGTGCACGGGGCTGGAAACACCATATATTTT. Translated: CSARVHGAGNTIYF. The rearrangement uses TRBV20-1 and TRBJ1-3; D is uncertain. Trimming took off 1 base at V and 2 bases at J, with 9 bases between the two ends. Germline assignment: CDR1 DFQATT and CDR2 SNEGSKA (reference sequence). The CDR3 length is 14 residues.

There are a few counts of this clonotype. This sequence joins TRBV6-5 and TRBJ2-5; D is possibly TRBD1 (6 bases). Germline V lookup: CDR1 MNHEY, CDR2 SVGAGI. This CDR3 region has 15 residues. Trimming cost V 4 bases and J 1 base, with 13 bases left between them. The CDR3 nucleotides read TGTGCCAGCAGTTCAATAGGACAGCCCCAAGAGACCCAGTACTTC. Amino acid sequence: CASSSIGQPQETQYF.

The chain joins TRBV7-2 to TRBJ1-5; 7 nucleotides match TRBD1. V shed 3 bases and J 2 bases; nucleotides not matched to a gene: 4. This CDR3 has 15 residues. Germline loops: CDR1 SGHTA, CDR2 FQGNSA. CDR3 region: CASSFAGTGNQPQHF. CDR3 in DNA: TGTGCCAGCAGCTTTGCCGGGACAGGCAATCAGCCCCAGCATTTT.

The chain employs TRBV5-1 and TRBJ1-6, with D possibly being TRBD1 (6 bases). Trimming pared 0 bases from V and 8 bases from J, leaving 12 bases between. CDR1 SGHRS and CDR2 YFSETQ come from the germline V gene. The CDR3 runs 15 residues. The CDR3 is CASSLAPRGYSPLHF. CDR3 coding DNA: TGCGCCAGCAGCTTGGCCCCGAGGGGGTATTCACCCCTCCACTTT.

This clonotype came up many times. The rearrangement uses TRBV5-1 and TRBJ2-1; the match to TRBD1 covers 7 bases. This CDR3 spans 19 amino acids. The germline gives CDR1 SGHRS, CDR2 YFSETQ. Trimming removed 3 bases from V and 5 bases from J; junction bases left unmatched: 20. The CDR3 is CASSSRTGRLGNTHNEQFF. The CDR3 coding sequence is TGCGCCAGCAGCTCACGGACAGGCCGCTTGGGGAATACCCACAATGAGCAGTTCTTC.

The chain is built from TRBV7-2 and TRBJ1-5, with D possibly matching TRBD1 (5 bases). This CDR3 has 15 amino acids. Looked up from germline, CDR1 is SGHTA and CDR2 is FQGNSA. Trimming stripped 5 bases from V and 2 bases from J, with 13 bases between. In DNA form, the CDR3 reads TGTGCCAGCAGCCCCTACGGGGCTGGCAATCAGCCCCAGCATTTT. Its protein product is CASSPYGAGNQPQHF.

This clonotype has only a few counts. The chain uses TRBV12-3 or TRBV12-4 and TRBJ1-2, with D possibly matching TRBD1 (5 bases). V was pared by 3 bases and J by 5 bases, with 13 bases between. The CDR3 contains 14 residues. The CDR3 nucleotides read TGTGCCAGCAGTTTTCAAGAGGGGCGGTATGGCTACACCTTC. Protein sequence: CASSFQEGRYGYTF.

The chain couples TRBV20-1 to TRBJ1-6; D unclear. The germline V gene has CDR1 DFQATT and CDR2 SNEGSKA (reference sequence). The CDR3 is 15 residues long. V was trimmed by 0 bases and J by 14 bases, leaving 20 bases between them. The CDR3 sequence is CSARDPSVGRWALHF. In DNA, the CDR3 is TGCAGTGCTAGAGACCCCTCAGTTGGGAGGTGGGCCCTCCACTTT.